A selection of T cell receptor beta chains follows, all from one sample in a study of blood T cells in healthy people across ages. Via MiXCR, TCRdb re-called the 5' RACE reads, giving one row per CDR3 protein. The sample contains approximately 1,700,000 distinct CDR3 sequences, about two fifths of which appear only once. The specimen sequenced was blood. These receptors originate from a human donor in good health. Both conserved end residues are part of each CDR3. The D gene is left open where the match is weak. The listing skips clone size in some rows; elsewhere it reads once, few, many or a size class.

TRBV6-6	TRBJ1-1	TRBD1	once	14	TGTGCCAGCAGTTCTTGGACAGGGAGGACTGAAGCTTTCTTT	CASSSWTGRTEAFF
TRBV15	TRBJ2-7	NA	NA	15	TGTGCCACCAGCAGCTACAGGTCTCTTGGGAATGAGCAGTACTTC	CATSSYRSLGNEQYF
TRBV20-1	TRBJ2-7	NA	few	14	TGCAGTGCTAGATCAGACAGGTTCTCCTACGAGCAGTACTTC	CSARSDRFSYEQYF
TRBV27	TRBJ2-7	NA	NA	12	TGTGCCAGCAGTCATCAGGGGAACGAGCAGTACTTC	CASSHQGNEQYF
TRBV4-2	TRBJ1-1	NA	NA	15	TGTGCCAGCAGCCAAGATAAGGTTCGGGACACTGAAGCTTTCTTT	CASSQDKVRDTEAFF
TRBV15	TRBJ2-1	NA	NA	13	TGTGCCACCAGCAGAGATGTGGGGGATGAGCAGTTCTTC	CATSRDVGDEQFF
TRBV6-4	TRBJ1-5	NA	NA	15	TGTGCCTGCAGTGACTCAGAAGGGTTCGATCAGCCCCAGCATTTT	CACSDSEGFDQPQHF
TRBV7-2	TRBJ2-7	NA	few	15	TGTGCCAGCAGCTTAGTGTCAGGGAGAGGCTACGAGCAGTACTTC	CASSLVSGRGYEQYF
TRBV28	TRBJ1-2	NA	NA	13	TGTGCCAGCAGTCAGGGATACGGCTATGGCTACACCTTC	CASSQGYGYGYTF
TRBV3-1	TRBJ1-6	NA	NA	12	TGTGCCAGCAGCCCCGGGGGTCCACCCCTCCACTTT	CASSPGGPPLHF
TRBV3-1	TRBJ2-7	TRBD2	few	15	TGTGCCAGCTCGATCGGGGCCGGGGGGTCTTACGAGCAGTACTTC	CASSIGAGGSYEQYF
TRBV11-2	TRBJ2-5	NA	NA	15	TGTGCCAGCAGCTTAACCCGGACACAGCAAGGGACCCAGTACTTC	CASSLTRTQQGTQYF
TRBV20-1	TRBJ2-1	TRBD2	few	16	TGCAGTGCTAGAACAGCGGGGGGGCAGCGTTACAATGAGCAGTTCTTC	CSARTAGGQRYNEQFF
TRBV6-5	TRBJ1-1	NA	few	13	TGTGCCAGCAGCCGGACTGCCGACACTGAAGCTTTCTTT	CASSRTADTEAFF
TRBV12-5	TRBJ1-1	NA	few	13	TGTGCTAGTGGCACCATGAAGAACACTGAAGCTTTCTTT	CASGTMKNTEAFF
TRBV20-1	TRBJ2-7	NA	NA	13	TGCAGTGCTACTACAGGGTTCCCCTACGAGCAGTACTTC	CSATTGFPYEQYF
TRBV29-1	TRBJ1-1	NA	NA	12	TGCAGCGTTGGACAGGTTGAAACTGAAGCTTTCTTT	CSVGQVETEAFF
TRBV7-2	TRBJ2-1	TRBD2	few	14	TGTGCCAGCAGCGGCTTGGGGGGGGGCAATGAGCAGTTCTTC	CASSGLGGGNEQFF
TRBV7-3	TRBJ2-3	NA	NA	14	TGTGCCAGCAGCCCAAAAGCGTACGACGATACGCAGTATTTT	CASSPKAYDDTQYF
TRBV7-2	TRBJ2-3	NA	few	13	TGTGCCAGTGTGAGAGCGAGCACAGATACGCAGTATTTT	CASVRASTDTQYF
TRBV5-1	TRBJ1-5	NA	NA	15	TGCGCCAGCAGCTTGGGAGGGCAGGAGGGCCAGCCCCAGCATTTT	CASSLGGQEGQPQHF
TRBV9	TRBJ2-5	TRBD2	few	17	TGTGCCAGCAGTCTATCCGGTTTTGGCGGGGGAGGAGAGACCCAGTACTTC	CASSLSGFGGGGETQYF
TRBV11-3	TRBJ1-4	TRBD1	few	14	TGTGCCAGCACTGGGGACAGTTACCTCGAAAAACTGTTTTTT	CASTGDSYLEKLFF
TRBV20-1	TRBJ2-1	NA	NA	13	TGCAGTGCTACAGGCGGAGTATACAATGAGCAGTTCTTC	CSATGGVYNEQFF
TRBV10-3	TRBJ2-3	NA	NA	12	TGTGCCATCAGCCTCAGGGGAGATACGCAGTATTTT	CAISLRGDTQYF
TRBV5-1	TRBJ2-3	NA	many	13	TGTGCCAGCAGCTTGGGTCTCACAGATACGCAGTATTTT	CASSLGLTDTQYF
TRBV20-1	TRBJ1-2	NA	NA	14	TGCAGTGCTAGAGATCAAAAGAGGTACTATGGCTACACCTTC	CSARDQKRYYGYTF
TRBV11-1	TRBJ2-5	NA	few	15	TGTGCCAGCAGCTTAGGTGCCATATCAGGGGAAACCCAGTACTTC	CASSLGAISGETQYF
TRBV2	TRBJ1-6	NA	NA	12	TGTGCCAGCAGTGTCCTTCCTCACCCCCTCCACTTT	CASSVLPHPLHF
TRBV7-3	TRBJ2-7	TRBD2	NA	13	TGTGCCAGCAGCCCAGGTCCGGGGGGCGAGCAGTACTTC	CASSPGPGGEQYF
TRBV4-3	TRBJ2-5	NA	NA	15	TGCGCCGGCAGCCAAATGGCAGCTCTCCGAGAGACCCAGTACTTC	CAGSQMAALRETQYF
TRBV15	TRBJ1-5	NA	few	16	TGTGCCACCAGCAGAGATGGATGGGGTAGCAATCAGCCCCAGCATTTT	CATSRDGWGSNQPQHF
TRBV20-1	TRBJ1-2	NA	NA	11	TGCAGTGCTAGAGAACCAAGAGGCTACACCTTC	CSAREPRGYTF
TRBV18	TRBJ1-2	NA	NA	12	TGTGCCAGCTCACCCGAGCTCTATGGCTACACCTTC	CASSPELYGYTF
TRBV5-5	TRBJ1-5	NA	NA	15	TGTGCCAGCAGCTTGCCCGGGATTAGCAATCAGCCCCAGCATTTT	CASSLPGISNQPQHF
TRBV6-5	TRBJ2-7	NA	few	15	TGTGCCAGCAGTTGCTTTGGACCCCCCGCCTACGAGCAGTACTTC	CASSCFGPPAYEQYF
TRBV9	TRBJ2-4	NA	NA	12	TGTGCCAGCAGCCCAGGCCAGAGCATTCAGTACTTC	CASSPGQSIQYF
TRBV12-3/TRBV12-4	TRBJ1-1	NA	NA	15	TGTGCCAGCAGTTTAGTCCCTCCAGGGTGCCCTGAAGCTTTCTTT	CASSLVPPGCPEAFF
TRBV5-1	TRBJ2-4	NA	NA	15	TGCGCCAGCAGCCTAGCCGCAGGACAATCGAACATTCAGTACTTC	CASSLAAGQSNIQYF
TRBV11-2	TRBJ2-1	NA	NA	16	TGTGCCAGCAGCCCTTGGGGGGGGCGCTCCTACAATGAGCAGTTCTTC	CASSPWGGRSYNEQFF
TRBV4-3	TRBJ2-1	NA	many	13	TGCGCCAGCAGCCAAGGACCAGCAGTCATGCAGTTCTTC	CASSQGPAVMQFF
TRBV20-1	TRBJ2-3	TRBD2	few	21	TGCAGTGCCAGATCTATTGGAGGACTAGCGGGGGGGAGTTCGGGGACAGATACGCAGTATTTT	CSARSIGGLAGGSSGTDTQYF
TRBV7-2	TRBJ2-1	TRBD1	NA	15	TGTGCCAGCAGCTTAGAACAGGGGCTAAACAATGAGCAGTTCTTC	CASSLEQGLNNEQFF
TRBV10-3	TRBJ2-3	TRBD2	NA	17	TGTGCCATCAGTGACCTAGCGGGGGCTGCTAGCACAGATACGCAGTATTTT	CAISDLAGAASTDTQYF
TRBV10-3	TRBJ2-4	NA	NA	14	TGTGCCATCAGTGAGCAGGGGGGCAAAAACATTCAGTACTTC	CAISEQGGKNIQYF
TRBV5-1	TRBJ1-2	NA	NA	14	TGCGCCAGCAGCCCCGGGGGGCGTTACTATGGCTACACCTTC	CASSPGGRYYGYTF
TRBV6-2/TRBV6-3	TRBJ2-5	NA	NA	15	TGTGCCAGCAGTCGCGCCAGCTACCGGTGGGAGACCCAGTACTTC	CASSRASYRWETQYF
TRBV4-3	TRBJ2-7	NA	NA	14	TGCGCCAGCAGCCAAGGGGGGCCGGAGGACGAGCAGTACTTC	CASSQGGPEDEQYF
TRBV5-6	TRBJ2-7	TRBD1	NA	15	TGTGCCAGCAGTCCGCAGGGGGCAGGAGCCTACGAGCAGTACTTC	CASSPQGAGAYEQYF
TRBV29-1	TRBJ2-5	NA	many	14	TGCAGCGTTGAAGATTTTGCTTCCCAAGAGACCCAGTACTTC	CSVEDFASQETQYF
TRBV28	TRBJ2-7	NA	NA	15	TGTGCCAGCAGTTTACCGGGCCGACTGCGCTACGAGCAGTACTTC	CASSLPGRLRYEQYF
TRBV6-2/TRBV6-3	TRBJ2-3	NA	NA	12	TGTGCCAGCACCCCCCAGACAGATACGCAGTATTTT	CASTPQTDTQYF
TRBV9	TRBJ2-1	NA	few	18	TGTGCCAGCAGCGTAGCGGGTGGAGGGGGGGTGATAGGGAATGAGCAGTTCTTC	CASSVAGGGGVIGNEQFF